These 21 T cell receptor beta chains originate from one sample sequenced in a study of a mutant IDH1 vaccine in newly diagnosed glioma. Time point here: week 47, end of study. Doses comprised 300 ug of mutant IDH1 20-mer peptide each, plus topical imiquimod. Data came from immunoSEQ multiplex PCR; TCRdb stores just in-frame clones and leaves some out. In the table there are tens of thousands of clones, less than 70% of which are singletons. Their recognized antigens are unknown. Specimen: peripheral blood mononuclear cells (PBMCs), collected from a glioma patient whose treatment included an IDH1 peptide vaccine. All receptors come from a man aged 35 to 55 with glioma. Some clones in this sample may be carry-over from other donors' samples.

As DNA, the CDR3 is TGTGCCACCTACCGGGGGGACTTCCAAGAGACCCAGTACTTC. Translating gives CATYRGDFQETQYF. The chain employs TRBV6-1 and TRBJ2-5; 7 bases agree with TRBD2. V lost 10 bases and J lost 1; bases outside the gene matches: 9. Germline V gene lookup returns CDR1 MNHNS and CDR2 SASEGT. This CDR3 spans 14 amino acids.

The V call is TRBV29-1, the J call TRBJ2-1; D call uncertain. The germline V and J ends were trimmed by 8 bases and 5 bases, with 22 bases remaining between them. The CDR3 spans 15 residues. The V gene's germline CDR1 is SQVTM and CDR2 ANQGSEA. CDR3 protein: CSTRPGPSADNEQFF. CDR3 nucleotide sequence: TGCAGCACCCGACCGGGCCCCTCTGCAGACAATGAGCAGTTCTTC.

CDR3 nucleotides: TGTGCCAGCAGTCCCTCTAGCGGGGGGGCAGTTGAGCAGTTCTTC. The encoded protein is CASSPSSGGAVEQFF. The J gene is TRBJ2-1, the V gene TRBV6-6; TRBD2 matches at 12 bases. CDR3 length: 15 amino acids. The V gene end was trimmed by 5 bases and the J gene end by 9 bases; junction bases not matched to a gene: 8. Germline V gene sequence: CDR1 MNHNY, CDR2 SVGAGI (reference sequence).

This chain joins TRBV7-9 and TRBJ1-2; D unresolved. This CDR3 comprises 12 residues. V lost 10 bases and J lost 7, with 16 bases in between. The germline CDR1 and CDR2 sequences are SEHNR and FQNEAQ (reference sequence). The DNA for the CDR3 is TGTGCCACTAGAGGGAGCGCGGTTGGCTACACCTTC. As protein: CATRGSAVGYTF.

As concerns this clone: The identical CDR3 is also encoded by other nucleotide sequences in the sample. The chain joins TRBV5-1 to TRBJ1-6; TRBD1 agrees at 9 bases. The ends lost 4 bases at V and 6 bases at J; junction bases unmatched: 2. The CDR3 length is 14 residues. Germline loops: CDR1 SGHRS, CDR2 YFSETQ. The CDR3 DNA sequence: TGCGCCAGCAGCCTGGGACAGGGTAATTCACCCCTCCACTTT. Translating gives CASSLGQGNSPLHF.

This clone has only a few counts. J is TRBJ2-7 and V is TRBV6-1, with D perhaps being TRBD1 or TRBD2 (7 bases each). The CDR3 runs to 15 residues. Germline V gives CDR1 MNHNS, CDR2 SASEGT. V lost 6 bases, J lost 1 base, and 16 bases lay in between. The CDR3 DNA reads as TGTGCCAGCAGGGCGGGGGACAGACCTTCCTACGAGCAGTACTTC. Protein: CASRAGDRPSYEQYF.

The rearrangement joins TRBV29-1 to TRBJ2-1; no reliable D call. V shed 2 bases and J shed 5 bases, with 10 bases lying between them. CDR3 length: 13 residues. In germline, CDR1 is SQVTM, CDR2 ANQGSEA. CDR3: CSVEPSADNEQFF. CDR3 DNA: TGCAGCGTTGAACCCTCAGCAGACAATGAGCAGTTCTTC.

The chain links TRBV9 to TRBJ2-2; D gene ambiguous. CDR1 and CDR2 from the germline V gene are SGDLS and YYNGEE. CDR3 length: 15 residues. V lost 2 bases to trimming and J lost 0 bases, with 8 bases between them. The CDR3 region has the DNA TGTGCCAGCAGCGTGGGTCGATCGAACACCGGGGAGCTGTTTTTT. Amino acids: CASSVGRSNTGELFF.

The chain uses TRBV10-2 and TRBJ1-2, with D possibly being TRBD1 (5 bases). The CDR3 is 17 amino acids. The germline V and J ends were trimmed by 2 bases and 1 base, with 17 bases remaining between them. Looked up from germline, CDR1 is WSHSY and CDR2 is SAAADI. CDR3 DNA: TGCGCCAGCAGTGAGACCGAAGGGGCGAAGTTTAACTATGGCTACACCTTC. Translating gives CASSETEGAKFNYGYTF.

In this sample, this clone turned up a few times. V and J are TRBV2 and TRBJ2-2, with TRBD2 identical over 11 bases. Germline CDR1 and CDR2: SNHLY and FYNNEI. The CDR3 loop spans 17 amino acids. Trimming cost V 4 bases and J 2 bases; bases outside gene matches: 6. In DNA form, the CDR3 reads TGTGCCAGCAGTGCCCGAGGGACTAGCGGAAACACCGGGGAGCTGTTTTTT. Protein product: CASSARGTSGNTGELFF.

The chain uses TRBV10-2 and TRBJ1-1; TRBD1 matches at 12 bases. From germline, CDR1 is WSHSY and CDR2 SAAADI. Trimming cost V 6 bases and J 11 bases; bases outside gene matches: 16. CDR3 length: 16 residues. CDR3 in amino acids: CASSPGTGGSYGGAFF. Written as DNA, the CDR3 is TGCGCCAGCAGCCCCGGGACAGGGGGCAGTTATGGGGGGGCTTTCTTT.

J is TRBJ1-1 and V is TRBV4-3; the D is unclear. Between the trimmed V and J ends, which lost 4 bases and 7 bases, there was a span of 22 bases. Germline V CDR1 and CDR2: LGHNA, YSLEER. The CDR3 consists of 16 residues. CDR3 coding DNA: TGCGCCAGCAGCCCAACCTTTGGGGTGAGCGGCGATGAAGCTTTCTTT. Translated: CASSPTFGVSGDEAFF.

In its sample, this clone was seen a few times. The V and J genes are TRBV19 and TRBJ1-1, with D possibly matching TRBD1 (5 bases). The germline V and J ends were trimmed by 7 bases and 7 bases, with 19 bases remaining between them. In germline, CDR1 is LNHDA, CDR2 SQIVND (reference sequence). CDR3 length: 14 amino acids. CDR3 nucleotide sequence: TGTGCCAGTAAGGGGACCGCTTCCAACGGTGAAGCTTTCTTT. This sequence encodes CASKGTASNGEAFF.

The J gene is TRBJ1-1, the V gene TRBV5-1; 7 bases align to TRBD1. CDR1 SGHRS and CDR2 YFSETQ come from the germline V gene. The CDR3 length is 14 residues. The junction had 8 bases not matched to a gene; V was cut back by 4 bases and J by 5 bases. The CDR3 reads CASSQGGGQTEAFF. CDR3 bases: TGCGCCAGCAGCCAGGGGGGAGGGCAGACTGAAGCTTTCTTT.

The chain has TRBV25-1 and TRBJ2-7; 7 nucleotides agree with TRBD1. The CDR3 extends over 15 amino acids. Germline CDR1 MGHDK, CDR2 SYGVNS. V was clipped by 1 base and J by 1 base; unmatched bases: 4. In nucleotides, the CDR3 is TGTGCCAGCAGTGAATGGACAGGATCATCCTACGAGCAGTACTTC. Translation: CASSEWTGSSYEQYF.

This clone appeared once. The chain recombines TRBV15 with TRBJ1-3; unclear D gene. CDR3 length: 12 residues. V was pared by 1 base and J by 3 bases, with 1 base between. Germline V gives CDR1 LNHNV, CDR2 YYDKDF (reference sequence). The CDR3 loop is CATSRGGNTIYF. Written as DNA, the CDR3 is TGTGCCACCAGCAGAGGTGGAAACACCATATATTTT. Full variable domain (rest looked up from reference TRBV15 and TRBJ1-3): DAMVIQNPRYQVTQFGKPVTLSCSQTLNHNVMYWYQQKSSQAPKLLFHYYDKDFNNEADTPDNFQSRRPNTSFCFLDIRSPGLGDTAMYLCATSRGGNTIYFGEGSWLTVV.

The V and J genes are TRBV5-1 and TRBJ1-2; D remains unclear. The CDR3 extends over 16 amino acids. V was pared by 4 bases and J by 1 base, with 17 bases between. Germline lookup yields CDR1 SGHRS and CDR2 YFSETQ. This CDR3 is CASSPYGRILNYGYTF. CDR3 DNA sequence: TGCGCCAGCAGCCCGTACGGTCGCATCCTTAACTATGGCTACACCTTC.

The V and J genes are TRBV30 and TRBJ2-5, with D maybe TRBD1 (5 bases). Trimming cost V 3 bases and J 1 base, with 9 bases left between them. This CDR3 is 13 amino acids long. CDR1 is GTSNPN, CDR2 SVGIG, per germline (reference sequence). The CDR3 sequence is CAWSGDSQETQYF. As DNA, the CDR3 is TGTGCCTGGAGCGGCGACAGCCAAGAGACCCAGTACTTC.

This clone showed up just a few times. V gene TRBV5-1 combines with J gene TRBJ2-7; either TRBD1 or TRBD2 may fit D (5 bases each). The CDR3 loop spans 15 amino acids. The V gene's germline CDR1 is SGHRS and CDR2 YFSETQ. Trimming left V 0 bases short and J 3 bases short, with 13 bases between. CDR3 region: CASSLGTARGYEQYF. CDR3 coding DNA: TGCGCCAGCAGCTTGGGAACAGCGAGGGGCTACGAGCAGTACTTC.

In this sample, this clone turned up a few times. The chain couples TRBV19 to TRBJ2-2; 8 positions agree with TRBD2. The CDR3 has 14 residues. The ends lost 3 bases at V and 7 bases at J; junction bases unmatched: 4. Germline CDR1 and CDR2: LNHDA and SQIVND (reference sequence). The CDR3 spells CASSIRGGGGELFF. CDR3 nucleotides: TGTGCCAGTAGTATCCGGGGGGGAGGCGGGGAGCTGTTTTTT.

The chain couples TRBV7-6 to TRBJ1-1; D is undetermined. Trimming shortened V by 3 bases and J by 4 bases, and 15 bases separated the two germline ends. The CDR3 is 15 amino acids. CDR1 is SGHVS, CDR2 FNYEAQ, per germline. CDR3 residues: CASSLNRGSSTEAFF. The DNA for the CDR3 is TGTGCCAGCAGCTTGAACCGCGGGTCTTCCACTGAAGCTTTCTTT. The variable domain in full, completed from reference TRBV7-6 and TRBJ1-1, reads GAGVSQSPRYKVTKRGQDVALRCDPISGHVSLYWYRQALGQGPEFLTYFNYEAQQDKSGLPNDRFSAERPEGSISTLTIQRTEQRDSAMYRCASSLNRGSSTEAFFGQGTRLTVV.